What follows is one T cell receptor beta chain and its context. A multiplex PCR was run with 60 Vbeta primers and 13 Jbeta primers. Profiled with immunoSEQ multiplex PCR; TCRdb holds only in-frame clones, not every one. The data hold some 150,000 clones, with 80% to 85% observed a single time. Germline CDR1 reads MGHDK; CDR2 reads SYGVNS. With V trimmed by 2 bases and J by 5 bases, 1 base remained unmatched. This CDR3 is built from 14 residues. The record originates from a study of cytomegalovirus exposure and HLA in healthy donors. The TCR comes from a woman in her 30s in good health and CMV-seronegative. The rearrangement joins TRBV25-1 to TRBJ1-4; 8 nucleotides match TRBD1. The sequenced sample was PBMCs. This CDR3 reads CASSEGDRNEKLFF. CDR3 bases: TGTGCCAGCAGTGAAGGGGACAGGAATGAAAAACTGTTTTTT.